This TCR beta chain was retrieved from a study of T cells in localized non-small cell lung cancer. General study findings and limits: Uninvolved neighboring lung showed the greatest T cell clonality, exceeding tumor. Those with higher blood T cell density had longer overall survival.

Assay: immunoSEQ multiplex PCR; the TCRdb copy retains only in-frame clones and omits some. Of about 5,500 clones listed, 80% to 90% were seen once; the top ten hold about 61%. As to this clone: Its specificity is not known.

Trimming shortened V by 8 bases and J by 4 bases, and 16 bases separated the two germline ends. The germline V gene has CDR1 MNHNS and CDR2 SASEGT. This CDR3 comprises 14 residues. The input for sequencing was peripheral blood mononuclear cells, taken before any cancer treatment. This sequence joins TRBV6-1 and TRBJ2-3, with no clear D. The receptor was isolated from a female donor of 60 years or more with stage II lung adenocarcinoma. The CDR3 is CASGEVLLPDTQYF. The CDR3 nucleotides are TGTGCCAGCGGAGAGGTCCTCCTTCCAGATACGCAGTATTTT.